This TCR beta chain was retrieved from a study of CD8+CD57+ T cells in acquired aplastic anemia. Genomic DNA templated the TCR beta VDJ and CDR3 profiling. TCRdb re-called the reads with MiXCR, one entry per CDR3 protein. The sample consists of fewer than 200,000 distinct CDR3 sequences, 50% to 75% of them appearing once. Germline assignment: CDR1 SNHLY and CDR2 FYNNEI. The CDR3 contains 15 residues. Unmatched junction bases numbered 8, after V lost 5 bases and J lost 4 bases. The TCR sequence derives from a human donor in good health. Sequencing used sorted CD4+, CD8+, or CD8+CD57+ T cells (not recorded which) from PBMCs. This rearrangement joins TRBV2 to TRBJ2-3; 8 bases agree with TRBD2. The CDR3 loop reads CASSPGGAPADTQYF. CDR3 DNA sequence: TGTGCCAGCAGTCCGGGGGGGGCGCCCGCAGATACGCAGTATTTT.